The 5 T cell receptor beta chains given below trace back to one sample, sequenced in a study of blood T cell repertoires in COVID-19. Repertoires were generated with immunoSEQ multiplex PCR, while TCRdb's copy carries only in-frame clones and drops some. The repertoire has 80,000 to 95,000 clones, about 83% of them found once; the top ten carry about 15%. The material sequenced was peripheral blood. These TCRs come from a woman in her seventies with acute or convalescent COVID-19.

The chain is built from TRBV7-9 and TRBJ2-3; 8 bases line up with TRBD1. The junction had 11 bases not matched to a gene; V was cut back by 3 bases and J by 3 bases. The CDR3 extends over 17 amino acids. Germline loops: CDR1 SEHNR, CDR2 FQNEAQ (reference sequence). The CDR3 DNA reads TGTGCCAGCAGCTTTTTAGGACGGAACAGGGGGACAGATACGCAGTATTTT. Translation gives CASSFLGRNRGTDTQYF.

This clone appeared a single time. The CDR3 protein is CASTTGQGRDTEAFF. CDR3 DNA sequence: TGTGCCAGTACCACCGGACAGGGTAGGGACACTGAAGCTTTCTTT. The genes are TRBV19 and TRBJ1-1, with 8 bases identical to TRBD1. CDR1 is LNHDA and CDR2 is SQIVND in the germline V gene (reference sequence). The V segment lost 7 bases and the J segment 3 bases; nucleotides outside the gene matches: 10. The CDR3 is 15 amino acids.

The CDR3 loop reads CASRETGTNEQFF. CDR3 in DNA: TGTGCCAGCAGAGAGACAGGGACCAATGAGCAGTTCTTC. The chain combines TRBV6-4 with TRBJ2-1, with 7 bases that match TRBD1. Germline-derived CDR1 and CDR2 are MRHNA and SNTAGT. V shed 6 bases, J shed 6 bases, and the junction held 5 bases outside the gene matches. CDR3 length: 13 residues.

The CDR3 sequence is CASSDQGPSGNTIYF. The CDR3 DNA follows: TGTGCCAGCAGTGATCAGGGGCCCTCTGGAAACACCATATATTTT. The gene calls are TRBV6-1 and TRBJ1-3, with a possible D match to TRBD1 (6 bases). The CDR3 is 15 amino acids. Trimming cost V 3 bases and J 0 bases, with 9 bases left between them. Per germline, CDR1 MNHNS and CDR2 SASEGT.

The CDR3 spells CASTYGGSGYTF. The CDR3 nucleotides read TGTGCCAGCACCTATGGGGGCTCTGGCTACACCTTC. The rearrangement uses TRBV12-3 or TRBV12-4 and TRBJ1-2; weak D call: TRBD1 (6 bases). There are 12 residues in the CDR3. V was shortened by 7 bases and J by 7 bases, with 13 bases between the two germline ends.